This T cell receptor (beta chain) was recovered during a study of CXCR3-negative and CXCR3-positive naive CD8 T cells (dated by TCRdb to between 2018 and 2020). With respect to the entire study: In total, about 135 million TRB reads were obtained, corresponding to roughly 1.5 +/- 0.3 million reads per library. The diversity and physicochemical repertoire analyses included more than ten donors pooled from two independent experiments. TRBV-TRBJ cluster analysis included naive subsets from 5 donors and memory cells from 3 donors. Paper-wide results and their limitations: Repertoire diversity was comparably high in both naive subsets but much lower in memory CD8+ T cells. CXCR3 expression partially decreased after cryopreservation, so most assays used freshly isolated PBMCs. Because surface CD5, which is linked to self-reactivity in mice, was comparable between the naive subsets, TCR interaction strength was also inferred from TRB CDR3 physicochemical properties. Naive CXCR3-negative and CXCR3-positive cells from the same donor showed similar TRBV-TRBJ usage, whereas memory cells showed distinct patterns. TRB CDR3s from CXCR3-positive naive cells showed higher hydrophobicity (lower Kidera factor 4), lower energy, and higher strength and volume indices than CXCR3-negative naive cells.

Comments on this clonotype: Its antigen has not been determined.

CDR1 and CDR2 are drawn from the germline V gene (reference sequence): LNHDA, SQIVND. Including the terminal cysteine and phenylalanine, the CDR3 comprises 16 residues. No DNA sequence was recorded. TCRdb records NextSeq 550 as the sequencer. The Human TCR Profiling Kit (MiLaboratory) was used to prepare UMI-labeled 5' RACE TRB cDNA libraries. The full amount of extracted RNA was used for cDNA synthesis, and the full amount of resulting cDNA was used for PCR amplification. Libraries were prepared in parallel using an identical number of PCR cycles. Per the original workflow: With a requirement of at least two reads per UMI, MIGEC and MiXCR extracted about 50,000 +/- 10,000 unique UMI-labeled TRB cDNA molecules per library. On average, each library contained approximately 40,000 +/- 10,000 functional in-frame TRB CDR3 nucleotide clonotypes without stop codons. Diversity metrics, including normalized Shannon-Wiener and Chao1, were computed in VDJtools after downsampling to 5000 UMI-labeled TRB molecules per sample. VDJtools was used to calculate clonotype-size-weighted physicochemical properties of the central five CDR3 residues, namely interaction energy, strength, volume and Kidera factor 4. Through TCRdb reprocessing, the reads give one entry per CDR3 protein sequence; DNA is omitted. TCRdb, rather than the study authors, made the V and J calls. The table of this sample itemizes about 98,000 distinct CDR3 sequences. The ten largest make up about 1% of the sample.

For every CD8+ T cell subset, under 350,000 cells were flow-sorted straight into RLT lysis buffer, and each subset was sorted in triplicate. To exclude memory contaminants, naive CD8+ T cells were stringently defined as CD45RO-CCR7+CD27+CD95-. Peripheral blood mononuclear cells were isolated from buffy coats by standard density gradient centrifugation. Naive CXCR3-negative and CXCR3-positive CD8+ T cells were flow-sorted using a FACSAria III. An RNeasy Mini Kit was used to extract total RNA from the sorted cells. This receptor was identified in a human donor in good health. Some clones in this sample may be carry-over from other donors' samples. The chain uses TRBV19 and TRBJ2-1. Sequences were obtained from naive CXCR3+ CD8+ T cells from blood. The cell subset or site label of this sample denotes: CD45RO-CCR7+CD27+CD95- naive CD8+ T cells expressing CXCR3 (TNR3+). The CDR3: CASSIRQLSSYNEQFF.